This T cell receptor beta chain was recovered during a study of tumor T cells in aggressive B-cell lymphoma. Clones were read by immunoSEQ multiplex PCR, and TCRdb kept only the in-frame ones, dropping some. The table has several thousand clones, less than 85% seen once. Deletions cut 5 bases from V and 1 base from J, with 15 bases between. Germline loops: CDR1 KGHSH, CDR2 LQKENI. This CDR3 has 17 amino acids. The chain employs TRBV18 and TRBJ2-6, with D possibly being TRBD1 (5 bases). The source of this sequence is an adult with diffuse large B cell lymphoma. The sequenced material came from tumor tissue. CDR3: CASSFIQVPSGANVLTF. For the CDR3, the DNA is TGTGCCAGCTCATTCATACAGGTGCCTTCTGGGGCCAACGTCCTGACTTTC.